The rows below give T cell receptor beta chains drawn from one sample of a study of T cells after yellow fever vaccination. TCRdb analysed the 5' RACE reads with MiXCR anew, one entry per CDR3 protein. The profile shows about 320,000 distinct CDR3 sequences, around 4.5% of them singletons. Sample: PBMCs, taken 15 days after the yellow fever booster vaccination. These receptors originate from a man younger than 30 who received the YFV17D yellow fever vaccine. Each CDR3 is given with its conserved first and last residue. D genes are given only for firm matches. Rows may omit the clone size; those that give it use once, few, many or a size class.

D	V	size	J	CDR3	DNA
NA	TRBV12-3/TRBV12-4	few	TRBJ2-3	CASSLISLFNRGAQTQYF	TGTGCCAGCAGTTTAATTTCTCTATTCAATCGGGGGGCGCAGACGCAGTATTTT
TRBD1	TRBV6-1	NA	TRBJ1-3	CASKYRTGGSGNTIYF	TGTGCCAGCAAATATCGGACAGGGGGCTCTGGAAACACCATATATTTT
TRBD2	TRBV7-2	many	TRBJ2-1	CASRPQIGGEQFF	TGTGCCAGCAGACCCCAAATCGGGGGGGAGCAGTTCTTC
TRBD2	TRBV6-6	NA	TRBJ2-3	CASRAAGTIITDTQYF	TGTGCCAGCAGAGCCGCCGGGACTATTATCACAGATACGCAGTATTTT
NA	TRBV10-3	many	TRBJ2-3	CAISDLVSTDTQYF	TGTGCCATCAGTGATTTAGTCAGCACAGATACGCAGTATTTT
TRBD1	TRBV12-3/TRBV12-4	few	TRBJ1-1	CASSWTGGDTEAFF	TGTGCCAGCAGCTGGACAGGTGGGGACACTGAAGCTTTCTTT
TRBD2	TRBV5-1	many	TRBJ2-1	CASSLATSGEEQFF	TGCGCCAGCAGCTTGGCAACTAGCGGGGAAGAGCAGTTCTTC
TRBD2	TRBV20-1	NA	TRBJ2-3	CSARDPGGVTDTQYF	TGCAGTGCTAGAGATCCGGGGGGGGTCACAGATACGCAGTATTTT
TRBD2	TRBV4-3	NA	TRBJ2-7	CASSQDVAGSYEQYF	TGCGCCAGCAGCCAAGATGTAGCGGGGTCCTACGAGCAGTACTTC
TRBD1	TRBV7-2	few	TRBJ2-2	CASSLRGRPAGELFF	TGTGCCAGCAGCTTGAGGGGGCGCCCCGCCGGGGAGCTGTTTTTT
TRBD1	TRBV9	many	TRBJ2-2	CASSATGDDTGELFF	TGTGCCAGCAGCGCGACAGGGGATGACACCGGGGAGCTGTTTTTT
NA	TRBV20-1	many	TRBJ1-2	CSAPRDGTRGYTF	TGCAGTGCTCCCAGAGACGGGACGCGGGGCTACACCTTC
NA	TRBV27	few	TRBJ1-1	CASSFFRGASEAFF	TGTGCCAGCAGTTTCTTTAGGGGGGCGAGTGAAGCTTTCTTT
NA	TRBV5-1	few	TRBJ2-3	CASSLAVGGKGDTQYF	TGCGCCAGCAGCTTGGCCGTAGGGGGTAAGGGAGATACGCAGTATTTT
NA	TRBV4-1	many	TRBJ2-5	CASSQDPLIQETQYF	TGCGCCAGCAGCCAAGATCCCCTGATACAAGAGACCCAGTACTTC
NA	TRBV5-1	NA	TRBJ1-2	CASSVGPSNYGYTF	TGCGCCAGCAGCGTGGGACCGAGTAACTATGGCTACACCTTC
NA	TRBV7-9	many	TRBJ2-5	CASRRPGEETQYF	TGTGCCAGCCGCCGTCCCGGGGAGGAGACCCAGTACTTC
TRBD1	TRBV28	NA	TRBJ1-4	CASSLLGGGGEKLFF	TGTGCCAGCAGTTTATTAGGAGGGGGCGGTGAAAAACTGTTTTTT
NA	TRBV18	many	TRBJ1-3	CASSRETSGNTIYF	TGTGCCAGCTCACGTGAGACATCTGGAAACACCATATATTTT
NA	TRBV10-3	many	TRBJ2-1	CAIGRADYNEQFF	TGTGCCATCGGGCGGGCCGACTACAATGAGCAGTTCTTC
NA	TRBV5-1	NA	TRBJ2-5	CASSLGQGWKTQYF	TGCGCCAGCAGCTTGGGGCAGGGGTGGAAGACCCAGTACTTC
NA	TRBV20-1	NA	TRBJ1-1	CSAPVGTMNTEAFF	TGCAGTGCCCCGGTGGGGACCATGAACACTGAAGCTTTCTTT
NA	TRBV27	many	TRBJ2-1	CASSFGPEAYNEQFF	TGTGCCAGCAGTTTCGGCCCAGAAGCCTACAATGAGCAGTTCTTC
NA	TRBV6-6	many	TRBJ1-3	CASSYGADSTIYF	TGTGCCAGCAGTTACGGGGCAGATAGCACCATATATTTT
TRBD2	TRBV12-3/TRBV12-4	NA	TRBJ2-5	CASTPFDNSGWIGETQYF	TGTGCCAGCACCCCTTTTGATAATAGCGGGTGGATTGGGGAGACCCAGTACTTC
TRBD1	TRBV5-1	many	TRBJ2-1	CASSLGQGGRGNEQFF	TGCGCCAGCAGCTTGGGACAGGGGGGCCGCGGCAATGAGCAGTTCTTC
NA	TRBV5-1	few	TRBJ1-2	CASSPGGQGRSYYGYTF	TGCGCCAGCAGCCCAGGTGGGCAGGGCAGGTCTTACTATGGCTACACCTTC
TRBD2	TRBV10-3	many	TRBJ2-5	CAISESTSGGETQYF	TGTGCCATCAGTGAGTCGACTAGCGGGGGAGAGACCCAGTACTTC
NA	TRBV18	few	TRBJ2-5	CASSPIEGGEETQYF	TGTGCCAGCTCACCAATTGAGGGTGGGGAAGAGACCCAGTACTTC
NA	TRBV20-1	few	TRBJ1-2	CSARDPVGVGGYTF	TGCAGTGCTAGAGATCCCGTAGGGGTTGGTGGCTACACCTTC
NA	TRBV29-1	many	TRBJ1-5	CSVQVGVAQPQHF	TGCAGCGTTCAGGTGGGGGTGGCCCAGCCCCAGCATTTT
NA	TRBV3-1	many	TRBJ1-2	CASSPSGGYGYTF	TGTGCCAGCAGCCCCTCCGGGGGCTATGGCTACACCTTC
TRBD1	TRBV27	many	TRBJ2-7	CASSFNPGGDEQYF	TGTGCCAGCAGTTTTAATCCAGGGGGTGATGAGCAGTACTTC
NA	TRBV7-9	few	TRBJ2-5	CASKPRGTLQETQYF	TGTGCCAGCAAACCCCGGGGCACGTTACAAGAGACCCAGTACTTC
TRBD1	TRBV3-1	few	TRBJ1-1	CASSPFRDRGPEAFF	TGTGCCAGCAGCCCATTCAGAGACAGGGGGCCTGAAGCTTTCTTT
NA	TRBV7-2	many	TRBJ2-7	CASSPRGTVTYEQYF	TGTGCCAGCAGCCCCCGGGGGACGGTGACCTACGAGCAGTACTTC
NA	TRBV5-1	many	TRBJ1-6	CASSLYRALGGESPLHF	TGCGCCAGCAGCTTGTACCGCGCACTGGGGGGTGAATCACCCCTCCACTTT
NA	TRBV6-5	many	TRBJ2-1	CASSYRGTTGNEQFF	TGTGCCAGCAGTTACCGGGGGACCACGGGGAATGAGCAGTTCTTC
NA	TRBV7-7	many	TRBJ1-4	CASSLRPGSEKLFF	TGTGCCAGCAGCTTACGTCCGGGATCTGAAAAACTGTTTTTT
NA	TRBV12-3/TRBV12-4	NA	TRBJ2-7	CASSLQLAPYEQYF	TGTGCCAGCAGTCTCCAACTAGCCCCCTACGAGCAGTACTTC
TRBD1	TRBV5-1	once	TRBJ1-1	CATGRDRGTEAFF	TGCGCCACGGGACGCGACAGGGGCACTGAAGCTTTCTTT
NA	TRBV7-2	many	TRBJ2-5	CASTPRPGTQETQYF	TGTGCCAGCACCCCTCGCCCGGGAACCCAAGAGACCCAGTACTTC
TRBD2	TRBV5-4	few	TRBJ2-2	CASSGEGTGELFF	TGTGCCAGCAGCGGGGAGGGCACCGGGGAGCTGTTTTTT
NA	TRBV20-1	NA	TRBJ2-5	CSAPGPPGGETQYF	TGCAGCGCCCCGGGCCCACCCGGCGGAGAGACCCAGTACTTC
NA	TRBV10-3	few	TRBJ2-5	CAIRATEIQETQYF	TGTGCCATCAGAGCCACAGAAATCCAAGAGACCCAGTACTTC
NA	TRBV7-6	many	TRBJ2-7	CASSLTGPSYEQYF	TGTGCCAGCAGCTTAACGGGACCTTCCTACGAGCAGTACTTC
NA	TRBV28	many	TRBJ1-4	CASSLHVGNEKLFF	TGTGCCAGCAGTTTACACGTTGGTAATGAAAAACTGTTTTTT
TRBD1	TRBV20-1	many	TRBJ1-4	CSAPRQGGGDEKLFF	TGCAGTGCTCCCCGACAGGGAGGGGGAGATGAAAAACTGTTTTTT